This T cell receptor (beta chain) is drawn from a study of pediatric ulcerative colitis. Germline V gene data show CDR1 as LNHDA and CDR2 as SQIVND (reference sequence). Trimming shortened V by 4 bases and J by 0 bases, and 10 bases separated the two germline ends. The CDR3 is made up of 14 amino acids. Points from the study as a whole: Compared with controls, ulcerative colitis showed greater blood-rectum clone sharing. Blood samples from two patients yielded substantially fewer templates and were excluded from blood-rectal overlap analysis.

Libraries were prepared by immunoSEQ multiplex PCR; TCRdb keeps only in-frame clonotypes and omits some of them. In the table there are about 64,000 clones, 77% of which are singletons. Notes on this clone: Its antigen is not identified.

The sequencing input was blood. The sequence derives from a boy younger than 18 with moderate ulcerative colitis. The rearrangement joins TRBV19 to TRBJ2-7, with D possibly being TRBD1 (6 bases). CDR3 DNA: TGTGCCAGTAGTAACCGGGACATCTCCTACGAGCAGTACTTC. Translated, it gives CASSNRDISYEQYF.